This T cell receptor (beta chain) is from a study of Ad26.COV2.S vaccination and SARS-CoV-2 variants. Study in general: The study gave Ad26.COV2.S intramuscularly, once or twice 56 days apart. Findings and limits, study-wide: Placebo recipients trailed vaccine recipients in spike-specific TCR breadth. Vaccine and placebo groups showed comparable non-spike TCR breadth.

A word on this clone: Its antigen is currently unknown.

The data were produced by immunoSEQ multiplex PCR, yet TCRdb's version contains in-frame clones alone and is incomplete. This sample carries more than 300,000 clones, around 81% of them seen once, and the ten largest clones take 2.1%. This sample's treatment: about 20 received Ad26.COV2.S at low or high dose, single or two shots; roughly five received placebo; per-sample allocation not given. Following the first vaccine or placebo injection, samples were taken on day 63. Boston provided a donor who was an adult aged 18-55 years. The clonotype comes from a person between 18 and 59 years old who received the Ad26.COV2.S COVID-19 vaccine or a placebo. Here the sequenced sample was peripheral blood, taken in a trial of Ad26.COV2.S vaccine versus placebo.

CDR3 nucleotide sequence: TGTGCCAGCAGTTTGGCAGGGGACAATCAGCCCCAGCATTTT. Protein: CASSLAGDNQPQHF. V is TRBV28 and J is TRBJ1-5, with D perhaps matching TRBD1 (6 bases). Germline CDR1 and CDR2: MDHEN and SYDVKM. The CDR3 totals 14 residues. Trimming cost V 3 bases and J 3 bases, with 9 bases left between them.